Presented here are 26 T cell receptor beta chains from one specimen sequenced in a study of shared clonotypes between healthy human individuals. TCRdb keeps only in-frame clones here, not all; method: immunoSEQ multiplex PCR. Of some 1.5 million clones listed, nearly 99% are singletons. Sequencing was performed on naive CD4+ T cells sorted from blood. Subset defined: CD45RA+ positively selected. The receptors here all came from a man younger than 40 in good health.

The chain recombines TRBV5-4 with TRBJ1-3; D gene uncertain. Trimming took 0 bases from V and 0 from J, leaving 10 bases between them. The CDR3 sequence is 16 residues long. Looked up from germline, CDR1 is SGHNT and CDR2 is YYREEE (reference sequence). DNA for the CDR3: TGTGCCAGCAGCTTGGGTGGGGTTGCCTCTGGAAACACCATATATTTT. As protein: CASSLGGVASGNTIYF.

The rearrangement joins TRBV7-9 to TRBJ2-4; D may correspond to TRBD1 or TRBD2 (5 bases each). Germline-derived CDR1 and CDR2 are SEHNR and FQNEAQ (reference sequence). CDR3 length equals 15 residues. With 0 bases removed from V and 9 bases from J, the gap between germline ends came to 15 bases. CDR3 DNA sequence: TGTGCCAGCAGCTTAGCTGAAGGGGCCCGGGGCATTCAGTACTTC. It yields the protein CASSLAEGARGIQYF.

This rearrangement joins TRBV11-2 to TRBJ2-2; unclear D gene. Looked up from germline, CDR1 is SGHAT and CDR2 is FQNNGV. V was pared by 5 bases and J by 2 bases, with 3 bases between. The CDR3 totals 12 residues. Here the CDR3 reads CASSINTGELFF. In DNA form, the CDR3 reads TGTGCCAGCAGCATTAACACCGGGGAGCTGTTTTTT.

The chain carries TRBV5-1 and TRBJ2-3, with D hard to call. CDR1 and CDR2 from the germline V gene are SGHRS and YFSETQ. This CDR3 is 16 amino acids long. The ends were cut back, 0 bases at V and 0 bases at J, with 11 bases in the middle. The CDR3, as DNA: TGCGCCAGCAGCTTGGTTCAACTCCTTAGCACAGATACGCAGTATTTT. Amino acid sequence: CASSLVQLLSTDTQYF.

The V gene is TRBV4-3, the J gene TRBJ2-3; 11 nucleotides match TRBD2. Germline CDR1 is LGHNA and CDR2 is YSLEER. CDR3 length: 21 residues. With V trimmed by 4 bases and J by 0 bases, 18 bases remained unmatched. This CDR3 is CASSRRSDSGRGWDSTDTQYF. The CDR3, as DNA: TGCGCCAGCAGCCGAAGGTCGGATAGCGGGAGGGGCTGGGATAGCACAGATACGCAGTATTTT.

The rearrangement links TRBV5-1 to TRBJ2-4; TRBD2 matches at 12 bases. Germline CDR1 and CDR2: SGHRS and YFSETQ. V shed 3 bases, J shed 5 bases, and the junction held 9 bases outside the gene matches. The CDR3 length is 17 residues. For the CDR3, the DNA is TGCGCCAGCAGCTCCGGACTAGCGGGAAGCGGTCAAAACATTCAGTACTTC. Its translation is CASSSGLAGSGQNIQYF.

This chain joins TRBV7-9 and TRBJ1-1, with D unclear. V was trimmed by 2 bases and J by 5 bases, leaving 18 bases between them. Germline CDR1 SEHNR, CDR2 FQNEAQ (reference sequence). The CDR3 is 16 residues long. The CDR3 region has the DNA TGTGCCAGCAGCTTAAGGCGAGGTTCCGGGTTAACTGAAGCTTTCTTT. Amino acids: CASSLRRGSGLTEAFF.

The J gene is TRBJ2-1, the V gene TRBV7-9; TRBD2 agrees at 7 bases. Germline lookup yields CDR1 SEHNR and CDR2 FQNEAQ (reference sequence). There are 18 residues in the CDR3. V lost 7 bases to trimming and J lost 0 bases; unmatched junction nucleotides: 15. This CDR3 reads CASKGSGPDTNSYNEQFF. CDR3 DNA sequence: TGTGCCAGCAAGGGTAGCGGGCCAGACACGAACTCCTACAATGAGCAGTTCTTC.

The rearrangement links TRBV7-4 to TRBJ2-4; TRBD2 aligns across 14 bases. V shed 4 bases, J shed 8 bases, and the junction held 7 bases outside the gene matches. Germline V gene lookup returns CDR1 SGHVT and CDR2 SQSDAQ. The CDR3 runs 16 residues. CDR3 nucleotides: TGTGCCAGCAGCTCCTCCGGGACTAGCGGGAGATACATTCAGTACTTC. Translated: CASSSSGTSGRYIQYF.

The chain joins TRBV19 to TRBJ2-2; D unclear. Trimming took off 2 bases at V and 0 bases at J, with 10 bases between the two ends. This CDR3 has 16 amino acids. Germline CDR1 is LNHDA and CDR2 is SQIVND (reference sequence). The CDR3 DNA reads TGTGCCAGTAGTATACGTACCACCCCGAACACCGGGGAGCTGTTTTTT. Translation: CASSIRTTPNTGELFF.

The chain combines TRBV2 with TRBJ1-1; D remains unclear. CDR1 is SNHLY and CDR2 is FYNNEI in the germline V gene. The V end was cut by 7 bases, the J end by 1 base, with 13 bases between. The CDR3 sequence is 14 residues long. The CDR3 is CASKLRTANTEAFF. For the CDR3, the DNA is TGTGCCAGCAAATTGCGGACGGCGAACACTGAAGCTTTCTTT. Together with reference TRBV2 and TRBJ1-1, the CDR3 gives the full variable domain: EPEVTQTPSHQVTQMGQEVILRCVPISNHLYFYWYRQILGQKVEFLVSFYNNEISEKSEIFDDQFSVERPDGSNFTLKIRSTKLEDSAMYFCASKLRTANTEAFFGQGTRLTVV.

The chain couples TRBV28 to TRBJ1-2; D is unresolved. The germline gives CDR1 MDHEN, CDR2 SYDVKM. There are 13 residues in the CDR3. With 1 base removed from V and 3 bases from J, the gap between germline ends came to 6 bases. The CDR3 nucleotides are TGTGCCAGCAGTTTATTGGCAGACTATGGCTACACCTTC. Encoded protein: CASSLLADYGYTF.

The V and J genes are TRBV28 and TRBJ2-7; 14 bases are shared with TRBD2. In germline, CDR1 is MDHEN, CDR2 SYDVKM. The V and J ends lost 6 bases and 7 bases, in that order; junction bases with no gene match: 8. The CDR3 sequence is 15 residues long. The CDR3 DNA reads TGTGCCAGCAGCTGGGGACTAGCGGGAGACTTGGAGCAGTACTTC. Its protein is CASSWGLAGDLEQYF.

The J gene is TRBJ2-1, the V gene TRBV18; TRBD1 matches at 9 bases. The CDR3 consists of 15 residues. Trimming took 3 bases from V and 5 from J; bases not matched to a gene: 5. Germline V CDR1 and CDR2: KGHSH, LQKENI. The CDR3 DNA follows: TGTGCCAGCTCACCCCGGGACAGGGTGAACAATGAGCAGTTCTTC. This gives the protein CASSPRDRVNNEQFF. Looking up the rest from reference TRBV18 and TRBJ2-1 gives the full variable domain: NAGVMQNPRHLVRRRGQEARLRCSPMKGHSHVYWYRQLPEEGLKFMVYLQKENIIDESGMPKERFSAEFPKEGPSILRIQQVVRGDSAAYFCASSPRDRVNNEQFFGPGTRLTVL.

The chain links TRBV30 to TRBJ2-7; no reliable D call. The CDR3 length is 11 residues. Germline-derived CDR1 and CDR2 are GTSNPN and SVGIG (reference sequence). Trimming left V 1 base short and J 4 bases short, with 5 bases between. The CDR3 loop is CAWSDLYEQYF. DNA of the CDR3: TGTGCCTGGAGTGATTTATACGAGCAGTACTTC.

The gene calls are TRBV10-3 and TRBJ1-5; unclear D gene. There are 16 residues in the CDR3. The germline V and J ends were trimmed by 3 bases and 0 bases, with 12 bases remaining between them. Germline CDR1 ENHRY, CDR2 SYGVKD. The CDR3 is CAISEFGSGSNQPQHF. The CDR3 nucleotides read TGTGCCATCAGTGAATTCGGTTCAGGTAGCAATCAGCCCCAGCATTTT.

The rearrangement uses TRBV28 and TRBJ1-2, with D perhaps TRBD1 (6 bases). Per germline, CDR1 MDHEN and CDR2 SYDVKM. Trimming pared 6 bases from V and 0 bases from J, leaving 17 bases between. The CDR3 spans 16 residues. For the CDR3, the DNA is TGTGCCAGCAGACAACAGGGAGTTCCTGCTAACTATGGCTACACCTTC. Translation: CASRQQGVPANYGYTF.

V gene TRBV6-5 combines with J gene TRBJ2-7; 7 bases are a match to TRBD1. Germline assignment: CDR1 MNHEY and CDR2 SVGAGI. This CDR3 is 15 amino acids long. V gave up 5 bases and J gave up 0 bases; unmatched junction bases: 7. CDR3 sequence reads: CASSPGQPSSYEQYF. In nucleotides, the CDR3 is TGTGCCAGCAGTCCGGGACAGCCGAGCTCCTACGAGCAGTACTTC.

The chain joins TRBV11-2 to TRBJ2-7; D could derive from TRBD1 or TRBD2 (5 bases each). The CDR3 spans 15 residues. The V gene's germline CDR1 is SGHAT and CDR2 FQNNGV. Between the trimmed V and J ends, which lost 1 base and 9 bases, there was a span of 19 bases. CDR3 in DNA: TGTGCCAGCAGCTTAGTCTCCGGGACCGCTTTGGGGCAGTACTTC. As protein: CASSLVSGTALGQYF.

The genes are TRBV23-1 and TRBJ2-7, with 8 bases fitting TRBD1. TRBV23-1 is marked as an open reading frame, function uncertain. With V trimmed by 0 bases and J by 3 bases, 16 bases remained unmatched. The CDR3 is made up of 19 amino acids. The CDR3 loop reads CASSQSAVLGQDERYEQYF. CDR3 nucleotides: TGCGCCAGCAGTCAATCGGCGGTTTTGGGACAGGATGAACGCTACGAGCAGTACTTC.

This sequence joins TRBV5-1 and TRBJ2-3, with 10 bases aligning to TRBD2. J lost 2 bases, V lost 4 bases, and 16 bases had no gene match. The germline gives CDR1 SGHRS, CDR2 YFSETQ. The length of the CDR3 is 19 residues. The CDR3 here is CASSAPTSAGTSVTDTQYF. CDR3 coding DNA: TGCGCCAGCAGCGCACCGACATCGGCCGGGACTAGCGTCACAGATACGCAGTATTTT.

The chain uses TRBV10-3 and TRBJ2-1; D is possibly TRBD1 or TRBD2 (5 bases each). V gave up 8 bases and J gave up 6 bases, with 32 bases separating them. The germline V gene has CDR1 ENHRY and CDR2 SYGVKD. The CDR3 consists of 19 residues. The CDR3 is CAISLYQRRGREHGNEQFF. CDR3 sequence (DNA): TGTGCCATCTCCCTGTATCAACGGAGAGGCAGGGAGCACGGCAATGAGCAGTTCTTC.

V and J are TRBV11-2 and TRBJ2-3, with a tentative D call TRBD2 (6 bases). The CDR3 runs 14 residues. The germline V and J ends were trimmed by 5 bases and 6 bases, with 15 bases remaining between them. Germline loops: CDR1 SGHAT, CDR2 FQNNGV. The CDR3 coding sequence is TGTGCCAGCAGCCCACAGGAGGGCTGGGATACGCAGTATTTT. Residues: CASSPQEGWDTQYF.

This rearrangement joins TRBV18 to TRBJ2-1, with D possibly called TRBD1 or TRBD2 (5 bases each). Trimming took off 5 bases at V and 4 bases at J, with 12 bases between the two ends. CDR1 and CDR2 (germline): KGHSH, LQKENI. The CDR3 has 14 amino acids. DNA for the CDR3: TGTGCCAGCTCAGACTGGGACCTGTACAATGAGCAGTTCTTC. The encoded protein is CASSDWDLYNEQFF. The complete variable domain, with remaining parts taken from reference TRBV18 and TRBJ2-1, reads NAGVMQNPRHLVRRRGQEARLRCSPMKGHSHVYWYRQLPEEGLKFMVYLQKENIIDESGMPKERFSAEFPKEGPSILRIQQVVRGDSAAYFCASSDWDLYNEQFFGPGTRLTVL.

The chain uses TRBV5-1 and TRBJ2-1; 7 nucleotides match TRBD2. Germline lookup yields CDR1 SGHRS and CDR2 YFSETQ. The CDR3 is 16 amino acids. V shed 1 base, J shed 7 bases, and the junction held 11 bases outside the gene matches. The CDR3, as DNA: TGCGCCAGCAGCTTGAGGGCGGGAGCCGTCCGTAATGAGCAGTTCTTC. Translating it yields CASSLRAGAVRNEQFF.

This clone has a single count. The J gene is TRBJ2-1, the V gene TRBV4-3, with a weak D call TRBD1 (5 bases). Per germline, CDR1 LGHNA and CDR2 YSLEER. V gave up 1 base and J gave up 0 bases, with 7 bases separating them. The CDR3 length is 15 residues. CDR3 amino acids: CASSQAGYSYNEQFF. CDR3 nucleotide sequence: TGCGCCAGCAGCCAAGCAGGGTACTCCTACAATGAGCAGTTCTTC.